The rows below give T cell receptor beta chains drawn from one sample of a study of CD8+CD57+ T cells in acquired aplastic anemia. TCRdb ran MiXCR on the reads and lists one entry per CDR3 protein. The sample comprises about half a million distinct CDR3 sequences, around 30% of which are singletons, and about 0.8% rests with the top ten. The specimen was sorted CD4+, CD8+, or CD8+CD57+ T cells (not recorded which) from PBMCs. The receptors here all came from a human donor with aplastic anemia. Each CDR3 is given with its conserved first and last residue. A D gene is named only where the DNA matches it firmly. The size field is filled for only some rows; it gives once, few, many or a size class.

V gene,D gene,J gene,clone size,CDR3 DNA,CDR3 protein
TRBV6-1,TRBD1,TRBJ1-6,few,TGTGCCAGCAGTGCCGCTACCTGGACAGGGCGCTCACCCCTCCACTTT,CASSAATWTGRSPLHF
TRBV10-3,TRBD1,TRBJ1-1,many,TGTGCCATCAAGTCAGGGGGCCGGAACACTGAAGCTTTCTTT,CAIKSGGRNTEAFF
TRBV6-1,.,TRBJ1-5,.,TGTGCCAGCACCGACCGGAGCAATCAGCCCCAGCATTTT,CASTDRSNQPQHF
TRBV11-2,TRBD1,TRBJ1-5,.,TGTGCCAGCAGAGCCCCGGGACAGGGGGGTTATAGCAATCAGCCCCAGCATTTT,CASRAPGQGGYSNQPQHF
TRBV2,.,TRBJ1-1,many,TGTGCCAGCAGTGACAGAGAAAACACTGAAGCTTTCTTT,CASSDRENTEAFF
TRBV20-1,TRBD2,TRBJ2-1,few,TGCAGTGCTCAATTACTAGCGGGGTCATACAATGAGCAGTTCTTC,CSAQLLAGSYNEQFF
TRBV2,.,TRBJ2-7,many,TGTGCCAGCAGTGTAACCAGCTCCTACGAGCAGTACTTC,CASSVTSSYEQYF
TRBV10-2,.,TRBJ2-7,many,TGCGCCAGCAGTCCGGGACACACATACGAGCAGTACTTC,CASSPGHTYEQYF
TRBV4-3,.,TRBJ2-1,.,TGCGCCAGCAGCCAAGCCGGGTTTAAGTTCTTC,CASSQAGFKFF
TRBV2,.,TRBJ2-7,.,TGTGCCAGCAGTGAAGCGCGGGCAGGGCAGGGAGAGCAGTACTTC,CASSEARAGQGEQYF
TRBV3-1,TRBD1,TRBJ1-2,.,TGTGCCAGCAGCCAAGGACCGGGACAGGGGGCTGGGGGGTCCTATGGCTACACCTTC,CASSQGPGQGAGGSYGYTF
TRBV24-1,TRBD2,TRBJ2-2,many,TGTGCCACCAGTCCTAGCGGTTTCGGGGAGCTGTTTTTT,CATSPSGFGELFF
TRBV5-5,.,TRBJ1-5,.,TGTGCCAGCAGCCCCTTACAGGGAGATCAGCCCCAGCATTTT,CASSPLQGDQPQHF
TRBV7-2,TRBD2,TRBJ2-3,many,TGTGCCAGCAGCACCCGGACTAGCGGGAGATGGGATACGCAGTATTTT,CASSTRTSGRWDTQYF
TRBV12-3/TRBV12-4,.,TRBJ1-1,.,TGTGCCAGCAGTTTGGGTTCCGAAGACACTGAAGCTTTCTTT,CASSLGSEDTEAFF
TRBV2,.,TRBJ1-6,few,TGTGCCAGCAGTCCACAGGGCCAGAATTCACCCCTCCACTTT,CASSPQGQNSPLHF
TRBV14,.,TRBJ2-1,.,TGTGCCAGCAGCCAAGATCGCGTCTCGCAGTTCTTC,CASSQDRVSQFF
TRBV2,.,TRBJ1-1,.,TGTGCCAGCAGTGTTTGGGGGACTAAAGCTTTCTTT,CASSVWGTKAFF
TRBV2,.,TRBJ1-2,.,TGTGCCAGCAGTTCGTCCCGCGGGGACCTACCGGCGGACTATGGCTACACCTTC,CASSSSRGDLPADYGYTF
TRBV2,.,TRBJ1-2,many,TGTGCCAGCAGTGAGACCTATGGCTACACCTTC,CASSETYGYTF
TRBV9,.,TRBJ1-5,few,TGTGCCAGCAGCGTAGGCGAGGGATATAGCAATCAGCCCCAGCATTTT,CASSVGEGYSNQPQHF
TRBV10-3,.,TRBJ1-2,.,TGTGCCAGCAGTTACTCGGGAGTCTGGACCGCCGATTACTATGGCTACACCTTC,CASSYSGVWTADYYGYTF
TRBV14,TRBD1,TRBJ1-6,.,TGTGCCAGCAGCCGAACAGGGGGAGGAAATTCACCCCTCCACTTT,CASSRTGGGNSPLHF
TRBV20-1,.,TRBJ1-2,many,TGCAGTGCTAGAGATCTTGTAGCTAACTATGGCTACACCTTC,CSARDLVANYGYTF
TRBV11-3,.,TRBJ1-5,few,TGTGCCAGCAGCCCTTCCCCTGAGAGCAATCAGCCCCAGCATTTT,CASSPSPESNQPQHF
TRBV6-1,.,TRBJ1-1,.,TGTGCCAGCAATAAGGTGGCGCCTAACACTGAAGCTTTCTTT,CASNKVAPNTEAFF
TRBV4-2,TRBD1,TRBJ2-6,.,TGTGCCAGCAGCCAAGAGACAGGGGGTATAATTGGGGCCAACGTCCTGACTTTC,CASSQETGGIIGANVLTF
TRBV5-1,TRBD1,TRBJ1-1,.,TGCGCCAGCAGCCTGGCCAGGGGGTCAACTGAAGCTTTCTTT,CASSLARGSTEAFF
TRBV25-1,.,TRBJ1-2,.,TGTGCTAGAGGAAGACAGTTCCACTATGGCTACACCTTC,CARGRQFHYGYTF
TRBV14,.,TRBJ2-5,.,TGTGCCAGGAGCCTCCTGGCAGAGACCCAGTACTTC,CARSLLAETQYF
TRBV9,TRBD2,TRBJ2-1,many,TGTGCCAGCAGTTTTGGGGGACTAGATTCCGAGCAGTTCTTC,CASSFGGLDSEQFF
TRBV10-3,TRBD1,TRBJ2-7,once,TGTGCCAGCAGCCAGGGACAGGGGAGGTACGAGCAGTACTTC,CASSQGQGRYEQYF
TRBV6-1,.,TRBJ1-2,once,TGTGCCAGCAGTGTATCCAGTTCTAACTATGGCTACACCTTC,CASSVSSSNYGYTF
TRBV20-1,.,TRBJ2-3,many,TGCAGTGTTGTAAGGGGCAAAGTCACAGATACGCAGTATTTT,CSVVRGKVTDTQYF
TRBV5-1,.,TRBJ2-1,.,TGCGCCAGCAGCGGCCAGGGGCCCTGGAATGATGGGCAGTTCTTC,CASSGQGPWNDGQFF
TRBV25-1,.,TRBJ1-2,few,TGTGCCAGCAGCTTAATTCGGGACGCCTGGGGAGAGAACTATGGCTACACCTTC,CASSLIRDAWGENYGYTF
TRBV19,.,TRBJ1-1,.,TGTGCCAGTAGCTCCTCGGGACAAACTGAAGCTTTCTTT,CASSSSGQTEAFF
TRBV2,.,TRBJ1-4,many,TGTGCCAGCAGTGTACTCATCGCTACTGAAAAACTGTTTTTT,CASSVLIATEKLFF
TRBV12-3/TRBV12-4,.,TRBJ2-4,.,TGTGCCAGCAGTTCATCTTCGGGGGTTTCGGCCAAAAACATTCAGTACTTC,CASSSSSGVSAKNIQYF
TRBV7-9,.,TRBJ1-3,few,TGTGCCAGCAGCCCCCGTTTATCAGGAAACACCATATATTTT,CASSPRLSGNTIYF
TRBV2,.,TRBJ1-6,.,TGTGCCAGCAGCCAAGAAGTTCCCAGGAATTCACCCCTCCACTTT,CASSQEVPRNSPLHF
TRBV20-1,TRBD1,TRBJ2-7,many,TGCAGTGCTAGAGAGACAGGGACCTACGAGCAGTACTTC,CSARETGTYEQYF
TRBV10-3,.,TRBJ2-1,few,TGTGCCATCAGGGGGGACGGCCACCCGTATGAGCAGTTCTTC,CAIRGDGHPYEQFF
TRBV7-2,.,TRBJ2-1,.,TGTGCCAGCAGCAGGGGAAGGAGTAATGAGCAGTTCTTC,CASSRGRSNEQFF
TRBV20-1,.,TRBJ2-4,few,TGCAGTGGCCGCCGAGGGGTCAAAAACATTCAGTACTTC,CSGRRGVKNIQYF
TRBV3-1,.,TRBJ2-7,.,TGTGCCAGCAGCCAGAGTACCTTTAACCAGCAGTACTTC,CASSQSTFNQQYF
TRBV19,TRBD1,TRBJ1-4,few,TGTGCCTGTACAGGGGCGACTAATGAAAAACTGTTTTTT,CACTGATNEKLFF
TRBV2,TRBD1,TRBJ2-6,many,TGTGCCAGCAGTGAAGCTTTAGGACAGGGTTCGGGGGCCAACGTCCTGACTTTC,CASSEALGQGSGANVLTF